The source of this TCR beta chain is a study of T cells in localized non-small cell lung cancer. The study's findings and limits: Uninvolved adjacent lung had higher T cell clonality than tumor and all other tissues. Adjacent lung held a median approximately 57 of the top 100 tumor clones. Without multi-region sequencing, intratumor heterogeneity could not be excluded.

The table came from immunoSEQ multiplex PCR; TCRdb's copy has only in-frame clones and leaves some out. The sample has about 78,000 clones, approximately 84% seen once. Of note for this clone: Its antigen is not known.

V lost 3 bases and J lost 4, with 10 bases in between. CDR1 GTSNPN and CDR2 SVGIG come from the germline V gene (reference sequence). The CDR3 spans 13 residues. V and J are TRBV30 and TRBJ2-1; D call uncertain. The sequencing here drew on peripheral blood, taken before any cancer treatment. This sequence was found in a man aged 40-75 years with stage I lung adenocarcinoma. In DNA, the CDR3 is TGTGCCTGGAGGAAGAGGAGATACAATGAGCAGTTCTTC. This sequence encodes CAWRKRRYNEQFF. The full variable domain, in which reference TRBV30 and TRBJ2-1 provide the parts outside the CDR3, is SQTIHQWPATLVQPVGSPLSLECTVEGTSNPNLYWYRQAAGRGLQLLFYSVGIGQISSEVPQNLSASRPQDRQFILSSKKLLLSDSGFYLCAWRKRRYNEQFFGPGTRLTVL.